The present TCR beta chain was sequenced within a study of cytomegalovirus exposure and HLA in healthy donors. A multiplex PCR was run with 60 Vbeta primers and 13 Jbeta primers. Here immunoSEQ multiplex PCR was the method, and the copy in TCRdb shows in-frame clones only, minus some. Among 180,000 or so clones listed, 70% to 90% were seen once. Per the germline V gene, CDR1 is MGHDK and CDR2 is SYGVNS. V was trimmed by 1 base and J by 1 base, leaving 13 bases between them. The CDR3 loop spans 16 amino acids. This TCR came from a woman aged 30 to 39 in good health and CMV-seronegative. The sequenced sample was PBMCs. The V gene is TRBV25-1, the J gene TRBJ1-1; D is possibly TRBD1 (5 bases). In DNA, the CDR3 is TGTGCCAGCAGTGAATTAAGGCAGGGTGGGAACACTGAAGCTTTCTTT. Translation: CASSELRQGGNTEAFF.